This T cell receptor (beta chain) came from a study of molecular identifiers for immune sequencing clone quantification. Bulk TCR libraries used previously described methods and listed TCR primers. A single record per CDR3 protein comes from TCRdb applying MiXCR to the PCR reads. The sample contains about 510,000 distinct CDR3 sequences, over 20% of which appear only once. Per the germline V gene, CDR1 is MNHEY and CDR2 is SVGEGT. This CDR3 comprises 13 residues. V shed 2 bases and J 6 bases; nucleotides not matched to a gene: 3. This clonotype has just a few counts. The gene calls are TRBV6-2 or TRBV6-3 and TRBJ2-7, with TRBD1 matching over 8 bases. The sample consisted of naive CD8+ T cells from blood, with Jurkat cell RNA spiked in. Subset defined: FACS-sorted CD8+CD4-CCR7+CD45RA+ naive T cells. This clonotype was sampled from a human donor in good health. Some libraries in this study had Jurkat cell RNA spiked in. The CDR3 loop reads CASSYGQGFEQYF. The CDR3 DNA is TGTGCCAGCAGTTACGGACAGGGTTTCGAGCAGTACTTC.